A single sample gave rise to the 18 T cell receptor beta chains below, sequenced in a study of T-cell reconstitution after alpha-beta-depleted transplantation in children. Unique molecular identifiers were incorporated into the prepared TCRbeta library. One entry per CDR3 protein results from TCRdb running MiXCR on the PCR reads. Seen here are approximately 500,000 distinct CDR3 sequences, 20% to 30% observed once, and the top ten hold about 35%. Material: PBMCs, obtained before TCRalphabeta/CD19-depleted stem cell transplant. These receptor sequences come from a boy in the first two years of life with Wiskott-Aldrich syndrome, due to receive a stem cell transplant.

This clonotype was detected only a few times. The chain recombines TRBV20-1 with TRBJ1-2; 10 nucleotides line up with TRBD1. Germline V lookup: CDR1 DFQATT, CDR2 SNEGSKA (reference sequence). V dropped 0 bases and J dropped 2; count of bases not matched to a gene: 6. This CDR3 is 16 amino acids long. The CDR3 here is CSARDRRTGGNYGYTF. CDR3 sequence (DNA): TGCAGTGCTAGAGATCGACGGACAGGGGGGAACTATGGCTACACCTTC.

The gene calls are TRBV5-5 and TRBJ2-4; TRBD1 is a possible D gene (5 bases). The CDR3 loop spans 14 amino acids. V lost 0 bases and J 7 bases, leaving 11 bases between the germline ends. The germline V gene encodes CDR1 SGHKS and CDR2 YYEKEE (reference sequence). The CDR3 loop is CASSLGAGLNIQYF. Here the CDR3 DNA reads TGTGCCAGCAGCTTGGGGGCAGGGTTGAACATTCAGTACTTC. Looking up the rest from reference TRBV5-5 and TRBJ2-4 gives the full variable domain: DAGVTQSPTHLIKTRGQQVTLRCSPISGHKSVSWYQQVLGQGPQFIFQYYEKEERGRGNFPDRFSARQFPNYSSELNVNALLLGDSALYLCASSLGAGLNIQYFGAGTRLSVL.

The CDR3: CASSSMGLATFQETQYF. In DNA form, the CDR3 reads TGCGCCAGCAGCTCCATGGGACTAGCGACTTTCCAAGAGACCCAGTACTTC. The chain links TRBV5-1 to TRBJ2-5; 10 bases are a match to TRBD2. This CDR3 has 17 residues. V lost 3 bases to trimming and J lost 1 base; unmatched junction nucleotides: 9. CDR1 is SGHRS and CDR2 is YFSETQ in the germline V gene.

The chain combines TRBV12-3 or TRBV12-4 with TRBJ1-4, with no clear D. Trimming removed 3 bases from V and 5 bases from J, with 10 bases in between. This CDR3 has 14 amino acids. The DNA of the CDR3 is TGTGCCAGCAGTTTCGGGCCTGGGAATGAAAAACTGTTTTTT. Translation gives CASSFGPGNEKLFF.

The chain recombines TRBV20-1 with TRBJ2-5; 14 bases are a match to TRBD2. The length of the CDR3 is 15 residues. CDR1 is DFQATT, CDR2 SNEGSKA, per germline (reference sequence). V lost 8 bases, J lost 1 base, and 6 bases stayed unmatched. As DNA, the CDR3 is TGCAGTCTGGGACTAGCGGGAGTCTTCCAAGAGACCCAGTACTTC. Amino acids: CSLGLAGVFQETQYF.

The chain combines TRBV5-1 with TRBJ2-5; 9 nucleotides match TRBD2. V gave up 1 base and J gave up 4 bases; unmatched junction bases: 5. The CDR3 is made up of 15 amino acids. The germline V gene encodes CDR1 SGHRS and CDR2 YFSETQ. For the CDR3, the DNA is TGCGCCAGCAGCTTGCCTAGCGGGATGAGAGAGACCCAGTACTTC. This sequence encodes CASSLPSGMRETQYF.

This sequence joins TRBV7-9 and TRBJ2-3; maybe TRBD1 (6 bases). Germline-derived CDR1 and CDR2 are SEHNR and FQNEAQ (reference sequence). The V and J ends lost 6 bases and 0 bases respectively, with 16 bases between them. CDR3 length: 16 residues. The CDR3 DNA is TGTGCCAGCAGTCCGCTGACAGGTGCTAGCACAGATACGCAGTATTTT. Amino acid sequence: CASSPLTGASTDTQYF.

This clonotype has a handful of counts. V usage is TRBV29-1 and J usage is TRBJ2-7; D is perhaps TRBD2 (5 bases). This CDR3 is 12 amino acids long. Trimming shortened V by 7 bases and J by 0 bases, and 10 bases separated the two germline ends. Germline V CDR1 and CDR2: SQVTM, ANQGSEA. The CDR3 nucleotides read TGCAGCGCCGGGGAAAGCTCCTACGAGCAGTACTTC. Amino acids: CSAGESSYEQYF.

A few counts support this clonotype. The J gene is TRBJ2-7, the V gene TRBV20-1; 7 bases align to TRBD2. This CDR3 has 14 residues. V trimming: 1 base; J trimming: 5 bases; junction bases outside the gene matches: 8. In germline, CDR1 is DFQATT, CDR2 SNEGSKA (reference sequence). The CDR3 nucleotides are TGCAGTGCTAGAGGCGCGGGAGTGGAGGACGAGCAGTACTTC. Its protein product is CSARGAGVEDEQYF.

The chain combines TRBV5-1 with TRBJ1-2, with D possibly being TRBD1 (6 bases). V lost 4 bases and J lost 3, with 22 bases in between. Germline values: CDR1 SGHRS, CDR2 YFSETQ. This CDR3 has 17 amino acids. Written as DNA, the CDR3 is TGCGCCAGCAGCCGCTTGGGCTCCGCACAGGGCGACTATGGCTACACCTTC. It specifies CASSRLGSAQGDYGYTF.

The chain links TRBV12-3 or TRBV12-4 to TRBJ2-1; D call uncertain. The CDR3 totals 12 residues. V lost 6 bases and J lost 11, with 14 bases in between. The CDR3 region has the DNA TGTGCCAGCAGCTCGAGATCCTATCAGCAGTTCTTC. The encoded protein is CASSSRSYQQFF.

In nucleotides, the CDR3 is TGTGCCAGCACACGAGCGGAAACGAACACCGGGGAGCTGTTTTTT. It codes for CASTRAETNTGELFF. The genes are TRBV9 and TRBJ2-2, with a tentative D call TRBD2 (5 bases). V lost 6 bases and J lost 0, with 12 bases in between. This CDR3 has 15 residues. Germline V lookup: CDR1 SGDLS, CDR2 YYNGEE.

This clonotype was seen only a few times. This sequence joins TRBV10-3 and TRBJ2-1; 13 positions match TRBD2. V dropped 4 bases and J dropped 10; count of bases not matched to a gene: 4. The germline gives CDR1 ENHRY, CDR2 SYGVKD. The CDR3 contains 14 residues. CDR3 loop: CAISGTSGRREQFF. CDR3 DNA sequence: TGTGCCATCAGTGGGACTAGCGGGAGACGAGAGCAGTTCTTC.

This clonotype was seen more than once but under ten times. At one boundary the junction diverges from the germline segment, which might be a read error. The rearrangement links TRBV2 to TRBJ1-2; D is unresolved. Germline-derived CDR1 and CDR2 are SNHLY and FYNNEI. CDR3 length: 15 residues. CDR3 nucleotide sequence: TGTGCCAGCAGCGAAGGCCCGGGCCCAAACTATGGCTACACCTTC. Its protein product is CASSEGPGPNYGYTF. Full variable domain (rest looked up from reference TRBV2 and TRBJ1-2): EPEVTQTPSHQVTQMGQEVILRCVPISNHLYFYWYRQILGQKVEFLVSFYNNEISEKSEIFDDQFSVERPDGSNFTLKIRSTKLEDSAMYFCASSEGPGPNYGYTFGSGTRLTVV.

The chain joins TRBV12-3 or TRBV12-4 to TRBJ1-1, with 9 bases fitting TRBD1. V lost 0 bases to trimming and J lost 6 bases; unmatched junction nucleotides: 8. The CDR3 runs to 16 residues. This CDR3 is CASSLADTGGVAEAFF. The CDR3 DNA reads as TGTGCCAGCAGTTTAGCGGATACAGGGGGCGTCGCTGAAGCTTTCTTT.

The rearrangement joins TRBV5-1 to TRBJ2-7; D could derive from TRBD1 or TRBD2 (5 bases each). Germline assignment: CDR1 SGHRS and CDR2 YFSETQ. This CDR3 is 16 amino acids long. Trimming removed 5 bases at V and 2 bases at J, with 20 bases between. The CDR3 DNA sequence: TGCGCCAGCAGGGACGGAGCGGTGGCAGGGACCTACGAGCAGTACTTC. Protein sequence: CASRDGAVAGTYEQYF.

The rearrangement uses TRBV12-3 or TRBV12-4 and TRBJ2-2; D might be TRBD2 (5 bases). This CDR3 spans 14 amino acids. Between the trimmed V and J ends, which lost 5 bases and 9 bases, there was a span of 16 bases. CDR3 sequence: CASSKRRWERELFF. CDR3 coding DNA: TGTGCCAGCAGTAAAAGGAGGTGGGAGCGGGAGCTGTTTTTT.

This clonotype was seen a few times. The chain uses TRBV6-1 and TRBJ1-2; the D gene is possibly TRBD1 (5 bases). The CDR3 is made up of 15 amino acids. Germline V gives CDR1 MNHNS, CDR2 SASEGT. Trimming removed 5 bases at V and 5 bases at J, with 18 bases between. Written as DNA, the CDR3 is TGTGCCAGCAGTACGGACATATACTTTCTTTATGGCTACACCTTC. Its translation is CASSTDIYFLYGYTF.